This T cell receptor beta chain comes out of a study of radiotherapy plus CTLA-4 blockade in lung cancer. The study, taken as a whole, reports: TCR clones from tumors expanded in blood after radiotherapy plus ipilimumab. Reports identified early blood T cell clone dynamics, with interferon-beta, as the best response predictor.

On this clone itself: Its matching antigen is unknown. The same CDR3 can be traced to other DNA sequences in this sample.

Lung cancer patients with chemo-refractory metastatic non-small-cell disease were given focal radiation plus CTLA-4 blockade with ipilimumab. V gave up 4 bases and J gave up 5 bases; unmatched junction bases: 3. CDR1 is MNHEY, CDR2 SMNVEV, per germline (reference sequence). The CDR3 covers 14 residues. TCRdb's copy holds only in-frame clones and misses some; the assay was immunoSEQ multiplex PCR. Of roughly 55,000 clones listed, around 68% are singletons. Sequences were derived from peripheral blood, sampled from a patient treated with radiotherapy plus ipilimumab. The clonotype originates from a human donor with non-small cell lung cancer whose response to radiotherapy plus ipilimumab could not be evaluated. The chain uses TRBV27 and TRBJ2-5; 11 positions agree with TRBD1. The CDR3 here is CASSSGTGGETQYF. In DNA, the CDR3 is TGTGCCAGCAGTTCCGGGACAGGGGGGGAGACCCAGTACTTC.